The entry that follows covers one TCR beta chain sequence. The data are from a study of blood T cell repertoires in COVID-19. Study in general: T cells, B-cell-depleted T cells, or PBMCs provided the cDNA or gDNA that served as material.

In germline, CDR1 is LGHDT, CDR2 YNNKEL (reference sequence). The CDR3 is 15 residues long. V shed 4 bases and J 5 bases; nucleotides not matched to a gene: 8. Profiled with immunoSEQ multiplex PCR; TCRdb holds only in-frame clones, not every one. The table shows 60,000 to 85,000 clones, with 70% to 90% occurring only once. Sample: peripheral blood. The rearrangement joins TRBV3-1 (or the pseudogene TRBV3-2) to TRBJ2-5; the match to TRBD2 covers 9 bases. The receptor was isolated from a woman at least 80 years old with active or convalescent COVID-19. CDR3 region: CASSRYPGTSETQYF. CDR3 sequence (DNA): TGTGCCAGCAGCCGCTACCCCGGGACTAGCGAGACCCAGTACTTC.